The present T cell receptor (beta chain) was sequenced within a study of cytomegalovirus exposure and HLA in healthy donors. The overall study: An earlier analysis identified 120 million or so unique TCR beta sequences in 150 million to 200 million T cells.

As concerns this clone: Its specificity is not known.

The PCR ran on 60 Vbeta and 13 Jbeta primers. The method was immunoSEQ multiplex PCR; TCRdb's version includes in-frame clones alone and lacks a portion of them. The table records some 90,000 clones, 80% to 85% of them present only once. Unmatched junction bases numbered 5, after V lost 6 bases and J lost 2 bases. Per the germline V gene, CDR1 is LNHDA and CDR2 is SQIVND (reference sequence). The CDR3 runs to 14 residues. Study results and limitations: Some TCR beta chains (more than 150 of them) were listed as cytomegalovirus-associated.

This TCR derives from a woman aged 70-85 years in good health and CMV-seropositive. Sequenced material: PBMCs. V and J are TRBV19 and TRBJ2-3; TRBD2 agrees at 7 bases. CDR3 sequence reads: CASRRGGSTDTQYF. The DNA for the CDR3 is TGTGCCAGTAGGAGGGGAGGGTCCACAGATACGCAGTATTTT.